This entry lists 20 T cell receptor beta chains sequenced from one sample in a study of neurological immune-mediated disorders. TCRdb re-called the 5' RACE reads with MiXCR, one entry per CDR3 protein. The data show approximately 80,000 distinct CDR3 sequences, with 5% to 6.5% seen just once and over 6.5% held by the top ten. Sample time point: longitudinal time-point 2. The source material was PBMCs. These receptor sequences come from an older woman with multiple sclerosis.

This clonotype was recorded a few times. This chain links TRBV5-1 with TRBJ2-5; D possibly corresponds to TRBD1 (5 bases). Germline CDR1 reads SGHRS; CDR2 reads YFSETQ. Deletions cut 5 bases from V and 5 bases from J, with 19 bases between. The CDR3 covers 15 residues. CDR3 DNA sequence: TGCGCCAGCAGACCTTGGTCGGCAGGGATGGAGACCCAGTACTTC. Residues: CASRPWSAGMETQYF. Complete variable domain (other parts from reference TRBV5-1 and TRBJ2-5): KAGVTQTPRYLIKTRGQQVTLSCSPISGHRSVSWYQQTPGQGLQFLFEYFSETQRNKGNFPGRFSGRQFSNSRSEMNVSTLELGDSALYLCASRPWSAGMETQYFGPGTRLLVL.

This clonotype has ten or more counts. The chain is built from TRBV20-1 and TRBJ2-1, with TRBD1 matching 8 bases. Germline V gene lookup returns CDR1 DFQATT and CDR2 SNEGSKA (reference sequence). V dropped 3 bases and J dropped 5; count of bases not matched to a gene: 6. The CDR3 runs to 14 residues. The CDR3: CSARRQGTHNEQFF. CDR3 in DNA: TGCAGTGCTAGGCGACAGGGGACCCACAATGAGCAGTTCTTC.

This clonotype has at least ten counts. This CDR3 is CSASSPISVGELFF. In nucleotides, the CDR3 is TGCAGTGCTTCGAGCCCCATAAGCGTCGGGGAGCTGTTTTTT. The V and J genes are TRBV20-1 and TRBJ2-2; unclear D gene. This CDR3 contains 14 residues. The germline gives CDR1 DFQATT, CDR2 SNEGSKA (reference sequence). Trimming left V 5 bases short and J 7 bases short, with 17 bases between.

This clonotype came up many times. CDR3 sequence: CASRTGWDEQFF. CDR3 in DNA: TGCGCCAGCAGGACAGGGTGGGATGAGCAGTTCTTC. The chain uses TRBV5-1 and TRBJ2-1, with 7 positions matching TRBD1. Losses at the gene ends were 5 bases for V and 8 bases for J; bases not matched to a gene: 4. The CDR3 runs 12 residues. From germline, CDR1 is SGHRS and CDR2 YFSETQ.

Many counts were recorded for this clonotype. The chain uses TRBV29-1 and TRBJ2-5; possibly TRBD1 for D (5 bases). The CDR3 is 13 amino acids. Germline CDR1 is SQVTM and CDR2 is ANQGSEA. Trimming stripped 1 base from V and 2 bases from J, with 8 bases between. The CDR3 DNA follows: TGCAGCGTTGAAGGACAGCTACAAGAGACCCAGTACTTC. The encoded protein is CSVEGQLQETQYF.

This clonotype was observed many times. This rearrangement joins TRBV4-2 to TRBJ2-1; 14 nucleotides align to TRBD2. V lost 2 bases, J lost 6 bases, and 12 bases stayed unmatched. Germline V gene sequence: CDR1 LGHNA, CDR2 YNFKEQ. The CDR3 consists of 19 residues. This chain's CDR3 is CASSQPPGTSGGPLNEQFF. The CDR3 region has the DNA TGTGCCAGCAGCCAACCGCCGGGGACTAGCGGGGGCCCCCTCAATGAGCAGTTCTTC.

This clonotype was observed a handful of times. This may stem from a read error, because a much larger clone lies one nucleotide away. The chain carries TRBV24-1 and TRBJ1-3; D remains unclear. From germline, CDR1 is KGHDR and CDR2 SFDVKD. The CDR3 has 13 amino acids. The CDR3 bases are TGTACCACCAGTGATTTGCGGGGAAACACCATATATTTT. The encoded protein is CTTSDLRGNTIYF.

The CDR3 loop reads CAISEFSGGASETQYF. As DNA, the CDR3 is TGTGCCATCAGCGAATTTAGCGGGGGGGCCTCCGAGACCCAGTACTTC. The chain carries TRBV10-3 and TRBJ2-5; TRBD2 matches 11 bases. Unmatched junction bases numbered 11, after V lost 6 bases and J lost 5 bases. Germline CDR1 reads ENHRY; CDR2 reads SYGVKD. CDR3 length: 16 residues.

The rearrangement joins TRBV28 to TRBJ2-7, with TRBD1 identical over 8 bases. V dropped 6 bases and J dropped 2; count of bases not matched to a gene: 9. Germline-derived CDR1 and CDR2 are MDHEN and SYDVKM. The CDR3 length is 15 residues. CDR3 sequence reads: CASRGGTGGTYEQYF. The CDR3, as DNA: TGTGCCAGCAGGGGGGGTACAGGGGGGACCTACGAGCAGTACTTC.

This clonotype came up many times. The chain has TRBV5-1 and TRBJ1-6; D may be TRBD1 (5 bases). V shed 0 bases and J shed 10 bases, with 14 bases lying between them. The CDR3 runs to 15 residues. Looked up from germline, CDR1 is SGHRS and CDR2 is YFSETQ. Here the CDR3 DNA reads TGCGCCAGCAGCTTGGCCGTAGGGGACCAATCACCCCTCCACTTT. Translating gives CASSLAVGDQSPLHF.

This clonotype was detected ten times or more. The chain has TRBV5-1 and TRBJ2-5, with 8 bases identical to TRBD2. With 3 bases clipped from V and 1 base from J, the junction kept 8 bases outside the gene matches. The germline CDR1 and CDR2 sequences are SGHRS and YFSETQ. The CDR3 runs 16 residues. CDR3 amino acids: CASSSPTSGGQETQYF. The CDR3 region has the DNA TGCGCCAGCAGCTCCCCCACCAGCGGGGGCCAAGAGACCCAGTACTTC.

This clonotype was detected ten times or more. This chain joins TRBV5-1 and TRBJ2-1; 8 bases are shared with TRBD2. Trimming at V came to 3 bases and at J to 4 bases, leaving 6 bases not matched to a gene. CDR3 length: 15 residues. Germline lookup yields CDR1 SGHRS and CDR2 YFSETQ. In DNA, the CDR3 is TGCGCCAGCAGCTCGGGGGGGGCCAATTACAATGAGCAGTTCTTC. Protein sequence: CASSSGGANYNEQFF.

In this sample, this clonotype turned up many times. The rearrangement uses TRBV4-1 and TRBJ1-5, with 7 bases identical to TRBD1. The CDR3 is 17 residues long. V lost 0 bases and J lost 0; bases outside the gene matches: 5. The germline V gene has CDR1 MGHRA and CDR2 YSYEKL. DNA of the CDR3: TGCGCCAGCAGCCAAGAAGGGACAGCGTTTAGCAATCAGCCCCAGCATTTT. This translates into CASSQEGTAFSNQPQHF.

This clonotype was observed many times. The CDR3 loop reads CASSLGTETNTGELFF. The DNA for the CDR3 is TGTGCCAGCAGCTTAGGGACGGAGACGAACACCGGGGAGCTGTTTTTT. The chain has TRBV5-6 and TRBJ2-2; D assignment may be TRBD1 or TRBD2 (5 bases each). V was trimmed by 2 bases and J by 0 bases, leaving 11 bases between them. Germline CDR1 SGHDT, CDR2 YYEEEE. This CDR3 region has 16 residues.

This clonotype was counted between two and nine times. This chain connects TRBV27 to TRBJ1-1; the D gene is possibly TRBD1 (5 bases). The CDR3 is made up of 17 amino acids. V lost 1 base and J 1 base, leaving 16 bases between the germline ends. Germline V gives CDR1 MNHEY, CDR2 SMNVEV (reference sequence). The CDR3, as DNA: TGTGCCAGCAGTTTATTATCCGGGGGAGGTGCGAACACTGAAGCTTTCTTT. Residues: CASSLLSGGGANTEAFF.

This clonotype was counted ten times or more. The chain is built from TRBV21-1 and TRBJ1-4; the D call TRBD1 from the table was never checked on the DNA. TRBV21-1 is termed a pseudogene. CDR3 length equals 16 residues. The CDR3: CASSNRGGATNEKLFF. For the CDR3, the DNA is TGTGCCAGCAGCAACCGGGGCGGAGCAACTAATGAAAAACTGTTTTTT.

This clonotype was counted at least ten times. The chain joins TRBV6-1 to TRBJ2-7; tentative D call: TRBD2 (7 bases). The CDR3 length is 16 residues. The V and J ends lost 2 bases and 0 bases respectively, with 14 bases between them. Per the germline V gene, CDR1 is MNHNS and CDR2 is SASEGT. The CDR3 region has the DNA TGTGCCAGCAGTGAATGGGCGGGGGCGAACTCCTACGAGCAGTACTTC. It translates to CASSEWAGANSYEQYF.

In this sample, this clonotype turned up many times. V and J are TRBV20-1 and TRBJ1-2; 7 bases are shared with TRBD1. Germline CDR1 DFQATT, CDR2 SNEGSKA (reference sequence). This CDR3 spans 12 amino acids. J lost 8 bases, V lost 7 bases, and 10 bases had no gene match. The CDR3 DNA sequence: TGCAGTGTCACGACAGGGTCGGGAGGCTACACCTTC. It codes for CSVTTGSGGYTF.

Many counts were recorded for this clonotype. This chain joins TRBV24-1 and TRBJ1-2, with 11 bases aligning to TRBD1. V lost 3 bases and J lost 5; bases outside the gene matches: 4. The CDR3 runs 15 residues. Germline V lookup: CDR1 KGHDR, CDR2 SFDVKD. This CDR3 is CATSDPGTGGYGYTF. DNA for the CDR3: TGTGCCACCAGTGATCCCGGGACAGGGGGATATGGCTACACCTTC.

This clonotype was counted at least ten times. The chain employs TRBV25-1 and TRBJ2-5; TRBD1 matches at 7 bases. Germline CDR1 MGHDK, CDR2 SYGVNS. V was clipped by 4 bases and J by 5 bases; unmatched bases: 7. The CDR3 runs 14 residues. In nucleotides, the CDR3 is TGTGCCAGCAGTGTGGGACAGAAGGTGGAGACCCAGTACTTC. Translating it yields CASSVGQKVETQYF.